The present T cell receptor beta chain was sequenced within a study of T cell changes during pregnancy in multiple sclerosis. TCRdb keeps only in-frame clones here, not all; method: immunoSEQ multiplex PCR. Found here are some 80,000 clones, 94% of them singletons; the top ten hold roughly 0.13%. With regard to this clone: The sample contains more than one DNA sequence encoding this CDR3.

The J segment lost 0 bases and the V segment lost 8 bases, leaving 3 bases of the junction unmatched. CDR3 length: 13 amino acids. In germline, CDR1 is MDHEN, CDR2 SYDVKM. The sequence came from a female donor with multiple sclerosis, enrolled in a pregnancy study. The chain links TRBV28 to TRBJ2-5; 7 bases align to TRBD1. Source: CD4+ T cells from peripheral blood mononuclear cells, taken after pregnancy. The CDR3 nucleotides are TGTGCCAGCCTGGGACAGAACCAAGAGACCCAGTACTTC. This sequence encodes CASLGQNQETQYF.